The rows below give T cell receptor beta chains drawn from one sample of a study of T-cell reconstitution after alpha-beta-depleted transplantation in children. TCRdb re-analysed the PCR reads in MiXCR, keeping a single row per CDR3 protein. The sample lists 280,000 or so distinct CDR3 sequences; around 10% were seen once. The starting material was peripheral blood, obtained 180 days after TCRalphabeta/CD19-depleted stem cell transplant. The receptor set was obtained from a male patient aged 2-10 years who had a stem cell transplant for chronic granulomatous disease, so the T cells may come from the graft donor. Both conserved end residues are part of each CDR3. Fields, in order: D gene, CDR3 length, V gene, J gene, clone size, CDR3 DNA, CDR3 protein. D genes are given only for firm matches. The size of a clone is reported for some rows only, either as once, few or many, or as a class for expanded clones.

d_gene: TRBD1
len: 17
v_gene: TRBV12-3/TRBV12-4
j_gene: TRBJ1-3
abundance: few
CDR3nt: TGTGCCAGCAGTTGGCCAGGGGGCAGGGGGTCTGGAAACACCATATATTTT
CDR3aa: CASSWPGGRGSGNTIYF

d_gene: TRBD2
len: 16
v_gene: TRBV11-2
j_gene: TRBJ2-5
abundance: many
CDR3nt: TGTGCCAGCAACATGGGGTCGCTAGCGGGAGGTGAGACCCAGTACTTC
CDR3aa: CASNMGSLAGGETQYF

d_gene: TRBD1
len: 13
v_gene: TRBV20-1
j_gene: TRBJ1-5
abundance: many
CDR3nt: TGCAGTGCTAGCGCAGGGGGCGTTCAGCCCCAGCATTTT
CDR3aa: CSASAGGVQPQHF

d_gene: NA
len: 14
v_gene: TRBV12-3/TRBV12-4
j_gene: TRBJ1-2
abundance: many
CDR3nt: TGTGCCAGCAGTTTAATGGGAATTAACTATGGCTACACCTTC
CDR3aa: CASSLMGINYGYTF

d_gene: TRBD1
len: 15
v_gene: TRBV7-6
j_gene: TRBJ2-5
abundance: NA
CDR3nt: TGTGCCAGCAGCGAGGTACGGACAGGGAAAGAGACCCAGTACTTC
CDR3aa: CASSEVRTGKETQYF

d_gene: TRBD1
len: 14
v_gene: TRBV10-3
j_gene: TRBJ2-5
abundance: many
CDR3nt: TGTGCCATCAGTGCGACAGGGTGGGAAGAGACCCAGTACTTC
CDR3aa: CAISATGWEETQYF

d_gene: TRBD2
len: 15
v_gene: TRBV12-3/TRBV12-4
j_gene: TRBJ2-1
abundance: many
CDR3nt: TGTGCCAGCAGCGGACTAGCGGGAAGCTTAGGCGAGCAGTTCTTC
CDR3aa: CASSGLAGSLGEQFF

d_gene: NA
len: 13
v_gene: TRBV6-6
j_gene: TRBJ1-5
abundance: NA
CDR3nt: TGTGCCAGCCTCCGGACGGCCAATCAGCCCCAGCATTTT
CDR3aa: CASLRTANQPQHF

d_gene: TRBD2
len: 16
v_gene: TRBV12-3/TRBV12-4
j_gene: TRBJ2-3
abundance: many
CDR3nt: TGTGCCAGCAGTTTTTGGGGACTAGCGAACACAGATACGCAGTATTTT
CDR3aa: CASSFWGLANTDTQYF

d_gene: TRBD1
len: 13
v_gene: TRBV7-9
j_gene: TRBJ2-7
abundance: many
CDR3nt: TGTGCCAGCAGGACCGGGACAGCCTACGAGCAGTACTTC
CDR3aa: CASRTGTAYEQYF

d_gene: TRBD2
len: 15
v_gene: TRBV20-1
j_gene: TRBJ2-5
abundance: many
CDR3nt: TGCAGTGCTAAACTAGCGGGAGGAACCAAAGAGACCCAGTACTTC
CDR3aa: CSAKLAGGTKETQYF